These 18 T cell receptor beta chains were sequenced from one sample in a study of low-dose radiotherapy and immunotherapy resistance in tumors (dated by TCRdb to 2022 to 2024). Explained via the paper, the time point label denotes: after trial treatment. The treatment or condition label, as the study defines it: LDRT plus nivolumab, ipilimumab, low-dose cyclophosphamide and aspirin (RACIN trial). Sequencing took place on an Illumina HiSeq 2500. First-strand cDNA was synthesized with Superscript III and a set of TRAV- and TRBV-specific primers, covering both TCRalpha and TCRbeta chains. TCRs were amplified for 20 to 25 PCR cycles with Phusion, using a constant-region primer paired with the adapter attached to the V primers. TCRdb trimmed the raw reads at Q25, called clones with MiXCR and kept productive beta chains. CDR3 protein sequences are deduplicated, and each keeps its most common genes and DNA. For this sample there are about 97,000 distinct CDR3 sequences; roughly 20% appear just once. The biggest ten clones account for 4.1% of the sample.

Here the sequenced sample was PBMCs, taken after low-dose radiotherapy plus immunotherapy. The source is a male donor with prostate cancer.

CDR3 nucleotide sequence: TGTGCCAGCAGTTGGGGACTAGGCAATGAGCAGTTCTTC. Its protein product is CASSWGLGNEQFF. The chain combines TRBV27 with TRBJ2-1; 8 bases line up with TRBD2. This CDR3 region has 13 residues. The J segment lost 6 bases and the V segment lost 4 bases, leaving 2 bases of the junction unmatched. CDR1 is MNHEY, CDR2 SMNVEV, per germline (reference sequence).

This clonotype has ten or more counts. The chain joins TRBV3-1 to TRBJ2-7, with D perhaps given as TRBD1 or TRBD2 (5 bases each). The V end lost 7 bases, the J end lost 2 bases, and 15 bases lay between the germline ends. Germline V lookup: CDR1 LGHDT, CDR2 YNNKEL (reference sequence). The CDR3 is made up of 14 amino acids. CDR3 nucleotides: TGTGCCAGCAATCCCCGGGGCAGGGCCTACGAGCAGTACTTC. Translation: CASNPRGRAYEQYF.

In this sample, this clonotype turned up many times. The J gene is TRBJ2-7, the V gene TRBV9, with 7 bases fitting TRBD1. CDR1 is SGDLS and CDR2 is YYNGEE in the germline V gene. CDR3 size: 15 residues. V shed 4 bases, J shed 3 bases, and the junction held 10 bases outside the gene matches. The CDR3 DNA reads TGTGCCAGCAGCTCCCGGGACAGTCCATACTACGAGCAGTACTTC. It yields the protein CASSSRDSPYYEQYF.

This clonotype came up many times. V and J are TRBV30 and TRBJ2-1; 7 bases are shared with TRBD2. The V gene's germline CDR1 is GTSNPN and CDR2 SVGIG (reference sequence). The CDR3 is 17 residues long. V trimming: 4 bases; J trimming: 4 bases; junction bases outside the gene matches: 16. DNA of the CDR3: TGTGCCTGGATTCCCCTCGCATCAGCGGGACCTTACAATGAGCAGTTCTTC. Translating it yields CAWIPLASAGPYNEQFF.

In its sample, this clonotype was seen a few times. J is TRBJ2-1 and V is TRBV11-1; tentatively, D is TRBD2 (7 bases). The V gene lost 5 bases and the J gene lost 2 bases, with 28 bases spanning the gap. The germline V gene has CDR1 SGHAT and CDR2 FQDESV (reference sequence). The CDR3 covers 20 residues. The CDR3 region is CASSIGGRGGSGTTYNEQFF. The CDR3 DNA follows: TGTGCCAGCAGCATTGGGGGCAGGGGTGGGAGCGGGACTACCTACAATGAGCAGTTCTTC.

The table lists this clonotype with many counts. For the CDR3, the DNA is TGTGCCAGCAGCTTAAATCCCCCTAGCGGGGGAGAGACCCAGTACTTC. Translated: CASSLNPPSGGETQYF. V usage is TRBV7-3 and J usage is TRBJ2-5; 10 nucleotides agree with TRBD2. Germline lookup yields CDR1 SGHTA and CDR2 FQGTGA. J was trimmed by 4 bases and V by 1 base; bases with no gene match: 6. The length of the CDR3 is 16 residues.

This clonotype was observed many times. The chain has TRBV11-2 and TRBJ2-5; a weak D match, TRBD2 (7 bases). With 2 bases removed from V and 0 bases from J, the gap between germline ends came to 19 bases. The CDR3 runs 18 residues. Germline V gives CDR1 SGHAT, CDR2 FQNNGV. The chain's CDR3 is CASSLPYGGGPYQETQYF. CDR3 in DNA: TGTGCCAGCAGCTTACCCTATGGCGGGGGCCCGTACCAAGAGACCCAGTACTTC.

This clonotype has at least ten counts. The CDR3 region has the DNA TGTGCCAGCAGCCCTCACTGGGGGGATACGCAGTATTTT. It encodes CASSPHWGDTQYF. V is TRBV14 and J is TRBJ2-3; D tentatively reads TRBD1 or TRBD2 (5 bases each). The CDR3 is made up of 13 amino acids. The V end was cut by 4 bases, the J end by 6 bases, with 11 bases between. The germline gives CDR1 SGHDN, CDR2 FVKESK.

The rearrangement joins TRBV5-1 to TRBJ1-5, with 8 bases aligning to TRBD1. V lost 0 bases and J lost 6; bases outside the gene matches: 5. The CDR3 has 15 residues. In germline, CDR1 is SGHRS, CDR2 YFSETQ. The CDR3 bases are TGCGCCAGCAGCTTGGAGTACGGGACAGGTCAGCCCCAGCATTTT. This sequence encodes CASSLEYGTGQPQHF.

This clonotype was seen repeatedly, ten times or more. This sequence joins TRBV30 and TRBJ1-1, with TRBD1 as a possible D gene (6 bases). Germline values: CDR1 GTSNPN, CDR2 SVGIG (reference sequence). CDR3 length: 14 residues. Between the trimmed V and J ends, which lost 7 bases and 3 bases, there was a span of 18 bases. DNA of the CDR3: TGTGCCTTTTCGTCAGGGGCAGAGGACACTGAAGCTTTCTTT. Its protein product is CAFSSGAEDTEAFF.

This clonotype was observed once. The CDR3 DNA reads TGCGCCAGCAGCCGGACAGGGCCCGGGGGCTACACCTTC. Translating it yields CASSRTGPGGYTF. J is TRBJ1-2 and V is TRBV5-1, with 8 positions matching TRBD1. The CDR3 runs 13 residues. Unmatched junction bases numbered 7, after V lost 4 bases and J lost 8 bases. Per the germline V gene, CDR1 is SGHRS and CDR2 is YFSETQ.

This clonotype showed up many times. The chain has TRBV6-1 and TRBJ2-5; 7 bases agree with TRBD2. This CDR3 spans 13 amino acids. V gave up 4 bases and J gave up 4 bases; unmatched junction bases: 3. In germline, CDR1 is MNHNS, CDR2 SASEGT. The CDR3 DNA follows: TGTGCCAGCAGTGTGGGGGAGGGAGAGACCCAGTACTTC. Translated, it gives CASSVGEGETQYF.

This clonotype was seen ten or more times. V and J are TRBV6-1 and TRBJ2-3, with TRBD2 matching 9 bases. Germline CDR1 reads MNHNS; CDR2 reads SASEGT. The J segment lost 5 bases and the V segment lost 6 bases, leaving 12 bases of the junction unmatched. This CDR3 contains 16 residues. The CDR3 coding sequence is TGTGCCAGCAGCCTAACGGCGCGGGGGGGTTTAGATACGCAGTATTTT. This translates into CASSLTARGGLDTQYF.

In its sample, this clonotype was seen many times. V is TRBV5-4 and J is TRBJ1-5; 9 bases match TRBD1. The CDR3 spans 18 residues. CDR1 and CDR2 (germline): SGHNT, YYREEE (reference sequence). V was pared by 1 base and J by 2 bases, with 10 bases of the junction left unmatched. The chain's CDR3 is CASSLSTGGLAGNQPQHF. In DNA form, the CDR3 reads TGTGCCAGCAGCTTGAGTACAGGGGGCCTCGCCGGCAATCAGCCCCAGCATTTT.

There are many counts of this clonotype. The chain recombines TRBV5-1 with TRBJ2-3; 7 positions match TRBD1. Germline V gene data show CDR1 as SGHRS and CDR2 as YFSETQ. J lost 4 bases, V lost 4 bases, and 6 bases had no gene match. This CDR3 has 14 amino acids. The CDR3 sequence is CASSEGALADTQYF. For the CDR3, the DNA is TGCGCCAGCAGCGAGGGGGCTTTGGCAGATACGCAGTATTTT.

This clonotype came up many times. The genes are TRBV29-1 and TRBJ2-5, with 9 bases matching TRBD2. The CDR3 is made up of 16 amino acids. CDR1 and CDR2 (germline): SQVTM, ANQGSEA. Trimming at V came to 3 bases and at J to 2 bases, leaving 10 bases not matched to a gene. CDR3 sequence: CSVEILAGSYQETQYF. The CDR3 coding sequence is TGCAGCGTTGAGATCCTAGCGGGGTCTTATCAAGAGACCCAGTACTTC.

This clonotype was recorded at least ten times. CDR3 DNA: TGCAGCGTTGACGGGGGGACTAAAGAGACCCAGTACTTC. Translated: CSVDGGTKETQYF. The chain links TRBV29-1 to TRBJ2-5; 7 bases align to TRBD2. Germline CDR1 is SQVTM and CDR2 is ANQGSEA. V lost 3 bases and J lost 3; bases outside the gene matches: 4. The length of the CDR3 is 13 residues.

Of note for this clonotype: A read error may be the cause here, since a much bigger clone is one base away. This sequence joins TRBV20-1 and TRBJ2-5; TRBD2 is a possible D gene (5 bases). Germline lookup yields CDR1 DFQATT and CDR2 SNEGSKA (reference sequence). The CDR3 spans 14 residues. V was pared by 3 bases and J by 4 bases, with 15 bases between. Here the CDR3 reads CSARLASGGETQYF. CDR3 nucleotides: TGCAGTGCTAGGTTGGCTTCCGGAGGAGAGACCCAGTACTTC.